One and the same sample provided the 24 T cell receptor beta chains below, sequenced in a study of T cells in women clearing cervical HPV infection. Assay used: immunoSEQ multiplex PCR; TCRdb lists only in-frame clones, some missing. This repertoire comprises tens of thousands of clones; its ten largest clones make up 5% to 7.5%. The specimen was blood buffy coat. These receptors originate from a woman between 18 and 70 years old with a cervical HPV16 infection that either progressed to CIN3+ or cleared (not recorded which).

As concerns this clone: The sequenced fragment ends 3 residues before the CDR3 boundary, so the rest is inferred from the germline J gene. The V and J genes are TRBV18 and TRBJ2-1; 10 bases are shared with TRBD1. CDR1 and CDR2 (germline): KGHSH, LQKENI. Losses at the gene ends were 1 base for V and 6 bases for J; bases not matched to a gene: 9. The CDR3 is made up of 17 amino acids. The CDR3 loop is CASSPRGRDRGPNEQFF. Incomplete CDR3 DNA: TGTGCCAGCTCACCACGGGGCCGGGACAGGGGCCCCAATGAG.

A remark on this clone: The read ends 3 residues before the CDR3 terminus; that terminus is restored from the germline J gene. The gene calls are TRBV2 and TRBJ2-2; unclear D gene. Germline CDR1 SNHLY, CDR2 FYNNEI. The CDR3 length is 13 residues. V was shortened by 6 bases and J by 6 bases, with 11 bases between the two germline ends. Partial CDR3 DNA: TGTGCCAGCAGCACTACCCGGGCCGGGGAG. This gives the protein CASSTTRAGE. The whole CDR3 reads CASSTTRAGELFF.

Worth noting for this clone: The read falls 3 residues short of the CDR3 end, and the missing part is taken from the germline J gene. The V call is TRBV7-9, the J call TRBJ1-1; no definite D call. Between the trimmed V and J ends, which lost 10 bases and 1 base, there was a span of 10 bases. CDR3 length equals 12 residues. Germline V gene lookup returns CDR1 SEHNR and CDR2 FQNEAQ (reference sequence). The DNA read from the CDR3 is TGTGCCACAGATGCAGGGAACACTGAA. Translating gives CATDAGNTE. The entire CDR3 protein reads CATDAGNTEAFF. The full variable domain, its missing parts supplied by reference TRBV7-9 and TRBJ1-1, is DTGVSQNPRHKITKRGQNVTFRCDPISEHNRLYWYRQTLGQGPEFLTYFQNEAQLEKSRLLSDRFSAERPKGSFSTLEIQRTEQGDSAMYLCATDAGNTEAFFGQGTRLTVV.

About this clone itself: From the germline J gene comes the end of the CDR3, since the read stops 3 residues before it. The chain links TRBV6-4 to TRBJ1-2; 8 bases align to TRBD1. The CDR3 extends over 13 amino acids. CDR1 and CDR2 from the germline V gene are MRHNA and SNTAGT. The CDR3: CASSAGGLGGYTF. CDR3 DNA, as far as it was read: TGTGCCAGCTCGGCAGGGGGCTTGGGCGGC.

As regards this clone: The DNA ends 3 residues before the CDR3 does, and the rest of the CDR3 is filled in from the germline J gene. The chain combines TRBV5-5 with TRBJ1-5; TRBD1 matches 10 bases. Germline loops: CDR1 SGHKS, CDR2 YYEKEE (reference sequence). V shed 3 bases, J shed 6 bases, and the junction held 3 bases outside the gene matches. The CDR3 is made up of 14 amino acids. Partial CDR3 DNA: TGTGCCAGCAGCTCGGGACAGGGGCCTCAGCCC. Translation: CASSSGQGPQP. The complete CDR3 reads CASSSGQGPQPQHF.

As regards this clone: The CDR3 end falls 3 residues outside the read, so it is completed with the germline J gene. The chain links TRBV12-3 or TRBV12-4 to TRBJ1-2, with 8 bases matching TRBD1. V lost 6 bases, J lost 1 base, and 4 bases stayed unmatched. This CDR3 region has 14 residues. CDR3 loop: CASRLQGVNYGYTF. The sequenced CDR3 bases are TGTGCCAGCAGGTTACAGGGGGTTAACTATGGC.

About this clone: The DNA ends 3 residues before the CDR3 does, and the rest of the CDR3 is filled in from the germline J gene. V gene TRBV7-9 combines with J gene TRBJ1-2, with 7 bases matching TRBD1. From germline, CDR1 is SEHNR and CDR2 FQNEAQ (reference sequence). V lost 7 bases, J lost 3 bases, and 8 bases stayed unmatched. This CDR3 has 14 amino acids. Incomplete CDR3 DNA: TGTGCCAGCACCCCCGGACAGGAATACTATGGC. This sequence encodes CASTPGQEYYG. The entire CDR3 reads CASTPGQEYYGYTF.

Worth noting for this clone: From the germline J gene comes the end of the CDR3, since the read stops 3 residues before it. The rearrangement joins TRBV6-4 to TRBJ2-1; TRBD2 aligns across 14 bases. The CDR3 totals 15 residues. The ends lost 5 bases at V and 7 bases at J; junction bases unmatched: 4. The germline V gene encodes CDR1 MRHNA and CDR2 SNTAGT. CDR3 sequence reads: CASSTGTSGGNEQFF. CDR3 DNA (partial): TGTGCCAGCAGTACCGGGACTAGCGGGGGAAATGAG.

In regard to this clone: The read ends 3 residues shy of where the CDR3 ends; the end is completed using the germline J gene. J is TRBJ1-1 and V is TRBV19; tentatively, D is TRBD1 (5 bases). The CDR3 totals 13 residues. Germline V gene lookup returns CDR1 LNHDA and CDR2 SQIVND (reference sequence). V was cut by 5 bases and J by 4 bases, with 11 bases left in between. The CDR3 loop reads CASSLRDLTEAFF. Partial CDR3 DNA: TGTGCCAGTAGTCTCAGGGATCTCACTGAA.

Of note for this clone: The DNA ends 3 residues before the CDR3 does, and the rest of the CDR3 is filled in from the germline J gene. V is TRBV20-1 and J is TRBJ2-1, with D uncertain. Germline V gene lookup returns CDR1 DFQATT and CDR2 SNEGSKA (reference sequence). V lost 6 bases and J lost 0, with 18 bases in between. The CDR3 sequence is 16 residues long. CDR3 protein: CSACDPSPSSYNEQFF. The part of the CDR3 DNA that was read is TGCAGTGCCTGCGATCCATCTCCGAGCTCCTACAATGAG.

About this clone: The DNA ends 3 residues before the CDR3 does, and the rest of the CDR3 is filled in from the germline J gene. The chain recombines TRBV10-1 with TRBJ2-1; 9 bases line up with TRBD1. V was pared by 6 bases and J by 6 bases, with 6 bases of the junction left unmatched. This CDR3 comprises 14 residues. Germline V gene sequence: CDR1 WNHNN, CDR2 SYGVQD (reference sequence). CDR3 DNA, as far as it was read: TGCGCCAGCAGGGCCGGGACAGGGTCCAATGAG. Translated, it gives CASRAGTGSNE. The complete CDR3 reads CASRAGTGSNEQFF.

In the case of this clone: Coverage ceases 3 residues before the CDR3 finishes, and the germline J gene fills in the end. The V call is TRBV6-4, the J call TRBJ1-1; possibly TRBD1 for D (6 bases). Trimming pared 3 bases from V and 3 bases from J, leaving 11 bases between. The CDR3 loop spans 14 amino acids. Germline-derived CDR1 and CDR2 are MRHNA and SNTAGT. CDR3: CASSESGEDTEAFF. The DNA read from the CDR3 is TGTGCCAGCAGTGAATCAGGGGAAGACACTGAA.

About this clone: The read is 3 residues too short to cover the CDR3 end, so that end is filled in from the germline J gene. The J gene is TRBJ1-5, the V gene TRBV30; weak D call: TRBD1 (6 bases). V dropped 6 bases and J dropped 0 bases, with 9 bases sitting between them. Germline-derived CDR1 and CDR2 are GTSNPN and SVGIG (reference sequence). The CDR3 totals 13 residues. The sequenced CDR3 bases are TGTGCCTGTCGACAGGATAGCAATCAGCCC. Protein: CACRQDSNQP. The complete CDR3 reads CACRQDSNQPQHF. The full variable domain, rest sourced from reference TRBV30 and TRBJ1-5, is SQTIHQWPATLVQPVGSPLSLECTVEGTSNPNLYWYRQAAGRGLQLLFYSVGIGQISSEVPQNLSASRPQDRQFILSSKKLLLSDSGFYLCACRQDSNQPQHFGDGTRLSIL.

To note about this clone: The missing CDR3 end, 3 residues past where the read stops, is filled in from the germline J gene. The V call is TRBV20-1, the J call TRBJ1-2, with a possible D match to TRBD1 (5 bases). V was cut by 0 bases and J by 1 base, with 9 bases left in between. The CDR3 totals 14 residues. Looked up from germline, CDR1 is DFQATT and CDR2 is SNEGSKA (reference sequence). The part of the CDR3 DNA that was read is TGCAGTGCTAGAGATCAGGGCCGTAACTATGGC. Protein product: CSARDQGRNYG. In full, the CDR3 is CSARDQGRNYGYTF.

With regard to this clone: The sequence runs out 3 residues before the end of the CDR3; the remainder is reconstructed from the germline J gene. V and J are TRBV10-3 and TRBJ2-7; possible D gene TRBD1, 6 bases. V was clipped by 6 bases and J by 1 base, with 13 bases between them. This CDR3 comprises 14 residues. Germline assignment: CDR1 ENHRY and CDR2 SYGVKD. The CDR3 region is CAISPGTRSYEQYF. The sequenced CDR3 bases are TGTGCCATCAGCCCCGGGACACGGTCCTACGAG.

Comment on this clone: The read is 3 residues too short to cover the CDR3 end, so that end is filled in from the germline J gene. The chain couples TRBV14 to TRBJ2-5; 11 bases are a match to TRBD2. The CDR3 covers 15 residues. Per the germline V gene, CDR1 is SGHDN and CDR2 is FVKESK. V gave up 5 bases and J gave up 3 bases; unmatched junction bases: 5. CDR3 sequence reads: CASSSGLAAEETQYF. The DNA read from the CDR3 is TGTGCCAGCAGCTCGGGACTAGCGGCCGAAGAGACC.

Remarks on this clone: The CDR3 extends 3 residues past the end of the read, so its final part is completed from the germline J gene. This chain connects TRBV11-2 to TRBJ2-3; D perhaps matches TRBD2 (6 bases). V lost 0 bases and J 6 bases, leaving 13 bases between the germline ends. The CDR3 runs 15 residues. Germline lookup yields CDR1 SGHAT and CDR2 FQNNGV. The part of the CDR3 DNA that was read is TGTGCCAGCAGCTTAGATAGCGGCCCGTCGGATACG. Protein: CASSLDSGPSDT. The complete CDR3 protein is CASSLDSGPSDTQYF.

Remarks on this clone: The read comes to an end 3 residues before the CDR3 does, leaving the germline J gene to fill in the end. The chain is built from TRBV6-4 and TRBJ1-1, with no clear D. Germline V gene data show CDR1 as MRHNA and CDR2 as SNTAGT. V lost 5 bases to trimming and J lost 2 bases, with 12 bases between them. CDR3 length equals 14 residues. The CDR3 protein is CASSTKPGNTEAFF. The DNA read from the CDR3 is TGTGCCAGCAGTACAAAGCCGGGTAACACTGAA.

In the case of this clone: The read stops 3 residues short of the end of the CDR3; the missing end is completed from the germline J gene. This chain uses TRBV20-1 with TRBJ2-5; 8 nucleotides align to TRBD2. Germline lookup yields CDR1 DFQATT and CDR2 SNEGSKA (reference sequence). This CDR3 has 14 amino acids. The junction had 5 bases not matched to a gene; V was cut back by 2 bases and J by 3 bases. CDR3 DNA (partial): TGCAGTGCTAGATCGGGGGGGGCCGAAGAGACC. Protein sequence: CSARSGGAEET. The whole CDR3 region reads CSARSGGAEETQYF.

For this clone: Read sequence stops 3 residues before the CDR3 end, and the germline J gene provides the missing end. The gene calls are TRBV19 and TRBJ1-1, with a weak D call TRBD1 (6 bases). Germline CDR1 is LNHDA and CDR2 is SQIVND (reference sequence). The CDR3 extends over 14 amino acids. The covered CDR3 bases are TGTGCCAGTAGTATAGGGAACAGGGTGGGTCGG. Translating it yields CASSIGNRVGR. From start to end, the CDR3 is CASSIGNRVGRAFF. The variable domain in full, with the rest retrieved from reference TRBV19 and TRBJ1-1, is DGGITQSPKYLFRKEGQNVTLSCEQNLNHDAMYWYRQDPGQGLRLIYYSQIVNDFQKGDIAEGYSVSREKKESFPLTVTSAQKNPTAFYLCASSIGNRVGRAFFGQGTRLTVV.

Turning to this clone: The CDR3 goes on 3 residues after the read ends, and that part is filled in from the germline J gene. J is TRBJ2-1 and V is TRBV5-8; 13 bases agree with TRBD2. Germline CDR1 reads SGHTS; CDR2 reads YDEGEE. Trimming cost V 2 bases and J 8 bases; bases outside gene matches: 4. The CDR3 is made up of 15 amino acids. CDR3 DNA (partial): TGTGCCAGCAGCTTACGGACTAGCGGGGGCCATGAG. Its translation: CASSLRTSGGHE. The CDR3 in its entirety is CASSLRTSGGHEQFF.

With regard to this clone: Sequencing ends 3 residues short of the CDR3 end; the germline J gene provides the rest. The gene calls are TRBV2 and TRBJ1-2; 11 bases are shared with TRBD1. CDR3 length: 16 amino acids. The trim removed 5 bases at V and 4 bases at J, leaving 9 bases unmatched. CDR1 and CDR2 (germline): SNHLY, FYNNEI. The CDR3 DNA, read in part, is TGTGCCAGCAGTTTTAGGGGACAGGGGGAAGGCTATGGC. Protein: CASSFRGQGEGYG. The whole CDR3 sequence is CASSFRGQGEGYGYTF.

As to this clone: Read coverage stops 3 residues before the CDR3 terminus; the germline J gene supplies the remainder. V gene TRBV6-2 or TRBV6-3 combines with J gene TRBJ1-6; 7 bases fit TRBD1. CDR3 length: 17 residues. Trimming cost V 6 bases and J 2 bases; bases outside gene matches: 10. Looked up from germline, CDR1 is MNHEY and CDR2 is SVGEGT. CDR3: CASSQDRESTYNSPLHF. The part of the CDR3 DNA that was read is TGTGCCAGCAGCCAAGACAGGGAGAGCACCTATAATTCACCC.

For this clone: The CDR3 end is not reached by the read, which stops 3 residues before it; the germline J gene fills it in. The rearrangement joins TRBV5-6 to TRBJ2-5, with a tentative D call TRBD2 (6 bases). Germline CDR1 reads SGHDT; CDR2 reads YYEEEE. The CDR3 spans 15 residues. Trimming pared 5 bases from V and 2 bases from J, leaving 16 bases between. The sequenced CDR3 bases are TGTGCCAGCAGTCCCGGGGTAGCGGCTCAAGAGACC. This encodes CASSPGVAAQET. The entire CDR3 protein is CASSPGVAAQETQYF.